This T cell receptor beta chain was sequenced for a study of breast tumors, draining lymph nodes, adjacent tissues. Per the germline V gene, CDR1 is DFQATT and CDR2 is SNEGSKA (reference sequence). J gave up 4 bases and V 5 bases, and 4 bases lay outside the gene matches. The CDR3 loop spans 12 amino acids. On this clonotype itself: The antigen is not known.

Breast cancer patients provided tissue from their axillary draining lymph nodes. Study-wide points: The data were judged consistent with most tumor T cells coming from lymph node and expanding in tumor. Tumor and nontumor repertoires were significantly more similar in luminal-like than in basal-like breast cancer. Tumor TCR diversity was below lymph nodes but above nontumor tissue. Data only fit, rather than demonstrated, lymph node origin of most tumor T cells.

TCRdb processed the multiplex PCR reads anew with MiXCR; each CDR3 protein has one entry. Of about 110,000 distinct CDR3 sequences listed, about 31% are singletons. The sequence was obtained from a female donor with breast cancer. Some clones in this sample may be carry-over from other donors' samples. The gene calls are TRBV20-1 and TRBJ1-1; TRBD1 matches 7 bases. Sequencing was carried out using axillary lymph node tissue. The chain's CDR3 is CSAEDRVTEAFF. The CDR3 DNA reads TGCAGTGCTGAAGACAGGGTCACTGAAGCTTTCTTT.